This T cell receptor beta chain was captured in a study of glioma-infiltrating T cells. This clonotype was counted between two and nine times. Its antigen remains unknown. Amplification of TCR alpha and beta CDR3 regions from RNA used iRepertoire nested multiplex PCR. TCRdb reprocessed the multiplex PCR reads with MiXCR, giving one entry per CDR3 protein. The table shows 90,000 to 110,000 distinct CDR3 sequences, with about 25% occurring only once. General study findings and limits: Above-expected tissue-blood divergence occurred in all gliomas, most in low-grade ones.

The germline V gene encodes CDR1 SGHAT and CDR2 FQNNGV. V was clipped by 5 bases and J by 0 bases, with 13 bases between them. The CDR3 has 15 residues. Sequenced material: glioma tissue, nonneoplastic brain tissue, or PBMCs (not recorded which). J is TRBJ1-1 and V is TRBV11-2; D unresolved. This clonotype was sampled from a human donor with low-grade glioma or glioblastoma, undergoing nonglioma brain surgery, or in good health (not recorded which). The CDR3 is CASSQVRRMNTEAFF. CDR3 in DNA: TGTGCCAGCAGCCAAGTTAGACGGATGAACACTGAAGCTTTCTTT.